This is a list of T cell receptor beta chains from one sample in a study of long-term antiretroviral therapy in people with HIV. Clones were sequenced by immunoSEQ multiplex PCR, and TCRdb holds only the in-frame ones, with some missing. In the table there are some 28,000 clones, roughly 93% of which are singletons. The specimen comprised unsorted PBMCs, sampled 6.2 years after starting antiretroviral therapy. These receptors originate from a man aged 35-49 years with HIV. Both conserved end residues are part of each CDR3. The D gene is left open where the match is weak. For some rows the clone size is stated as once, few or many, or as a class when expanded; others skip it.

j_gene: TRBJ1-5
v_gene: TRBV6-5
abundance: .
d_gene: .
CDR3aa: CASSPGLPRQPQHF
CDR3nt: TGTGCCAGCAGCCCGGGGCTCCCACGGCAGCCCCAGCATTTT

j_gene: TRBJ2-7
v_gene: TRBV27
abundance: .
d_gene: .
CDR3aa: CASSSGTGGFYEQYF
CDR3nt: TGTGCCAGCAGTTCCGGGACTGGGGGCTTCTACGAGCAGTACTTC

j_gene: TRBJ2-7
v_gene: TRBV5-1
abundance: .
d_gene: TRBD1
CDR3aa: CASTSRQGAYEQYF
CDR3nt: TGCGCCAGCACCTCCCGACAGGGGGCCTACGAGCAGTACTTC

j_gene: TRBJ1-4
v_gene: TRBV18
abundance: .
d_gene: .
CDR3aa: CASSPPGVTNEKLFF
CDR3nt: TGTGCCAGCTCACCACCGGGGGTAACTAATGAAAAACTGTTTTTT

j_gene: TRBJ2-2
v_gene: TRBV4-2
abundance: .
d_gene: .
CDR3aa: CASSPGNLRNTGELFF
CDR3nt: TGTGCCAGCAGCCCGGGCAACCTCAGGAACACCGGGGAGCTGTTTTTT

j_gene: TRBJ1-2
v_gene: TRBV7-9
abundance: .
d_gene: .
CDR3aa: CASSFAVGFEYGYTF
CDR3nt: TGTGCCAGCAGCTTCGCGGTGGGATTTGAGTATGGCTACACCTTC

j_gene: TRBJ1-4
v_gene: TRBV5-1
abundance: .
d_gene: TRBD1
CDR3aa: CASSPGQGKEKLFF
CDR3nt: TGCGCCAGCAGTCCGGGACAGGGCAAGGAAAAACTGTTTTTT

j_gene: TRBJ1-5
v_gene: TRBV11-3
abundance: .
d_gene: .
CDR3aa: CASSPDYSNQPQHF
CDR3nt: TGTGCCAGCAGCCCCGACTATAGCAATCAGCCCCAGCATTTT

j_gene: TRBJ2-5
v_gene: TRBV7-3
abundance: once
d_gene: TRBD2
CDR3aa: CASSLVAGVAETQYF
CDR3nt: TGTGCCAGCAGCTTAGTAGCGGGAGTTGCCGAGACCCAGTACTTC

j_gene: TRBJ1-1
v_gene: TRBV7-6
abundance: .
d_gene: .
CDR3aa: CATRSTARDEAFF
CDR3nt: TGTGCCACACGTTCTACAGCTAGAGATGAAGCTTTCTTT

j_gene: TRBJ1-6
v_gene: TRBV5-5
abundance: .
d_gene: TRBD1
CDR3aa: CASSGGGRGSSYNSPLHF
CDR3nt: TGTGCCAGCAGCGGGGGAGGCAGGGGGAGCTCCTATAATTCACCCCTCCACTTT

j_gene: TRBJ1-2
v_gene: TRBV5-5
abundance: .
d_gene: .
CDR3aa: CASSRGVNYGYTF
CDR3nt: TGTGCCAGCAGCCGGGGGGTTAACTATGGCTACACCTTC

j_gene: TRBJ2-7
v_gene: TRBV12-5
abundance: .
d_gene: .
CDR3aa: CASGLGSYEQYF
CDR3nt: TGTGCTAGTGGTTTGGGGAGCTACGAGCAGTACTTC

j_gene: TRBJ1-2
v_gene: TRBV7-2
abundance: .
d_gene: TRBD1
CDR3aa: CASSRPGRGNSGYTF
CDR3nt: TGTGCCAGCAGCCGACCAGGCAGGGGGAACTCTGGCTACACCTTC

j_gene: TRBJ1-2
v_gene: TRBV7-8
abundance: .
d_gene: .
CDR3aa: CASSLVLAGYTF
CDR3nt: TGTGCCAGCAGCTTAGTATTGGCGGGCTACACCTTC

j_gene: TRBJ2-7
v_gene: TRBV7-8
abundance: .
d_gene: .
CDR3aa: CASSLDPVHPPQYEQYF
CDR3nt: TGTGCCAGCAGCTTAGACCCGGTTCATCCGCCCCAATACGAGCAGTACTTC

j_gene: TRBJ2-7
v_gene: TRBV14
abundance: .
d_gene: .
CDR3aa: CASKDPGRDEQYF
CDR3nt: TGTGCCAGTAAGGACCCAGGGCGCGACGAGCAGTACTTC

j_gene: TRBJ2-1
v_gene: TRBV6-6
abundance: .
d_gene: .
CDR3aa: CASSRGVTTPNEQFF
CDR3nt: TGTGCCAGCAGTAGGGGTGTCACCACACCTAATGAGCAGTTCTTC

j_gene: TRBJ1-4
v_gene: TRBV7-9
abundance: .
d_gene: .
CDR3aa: CASSLEWGTEKLFF
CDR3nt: TGTGCCAGCAGCTTAGAATGGGGAACAGAAAAACTGTTTTTT

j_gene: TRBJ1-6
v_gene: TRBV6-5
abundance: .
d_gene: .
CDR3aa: CASSTGIPSSPLHF
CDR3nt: TGTGCCAGCAGCACCGGGATCCCGAGTTCACCCCTCCACTTT

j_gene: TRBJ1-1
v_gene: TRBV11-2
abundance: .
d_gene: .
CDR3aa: CASSLAGQNTEAFF
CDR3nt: TGTGCCAGCAGCTTAGCGGGACAGAACACTGAAGCTTTCTTT

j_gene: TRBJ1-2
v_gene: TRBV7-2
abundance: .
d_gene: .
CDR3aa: CASSFSRDGYTF
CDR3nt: TGTGCCAGCAGCTTTAGCAGGGATGGCTACACCTTC

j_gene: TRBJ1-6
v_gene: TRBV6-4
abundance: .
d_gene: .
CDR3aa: CASSEGPEPDSPLHF
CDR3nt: TGTGCCAGCAGTGAAGGACCCGAGCCCGATTCACCCCTCCACTTT

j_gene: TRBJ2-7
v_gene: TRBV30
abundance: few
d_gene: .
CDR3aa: CAGQGRTYEQYF
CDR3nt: TGTGCCGGCCAGGGACGGACCTACGAGCAGTACTTC

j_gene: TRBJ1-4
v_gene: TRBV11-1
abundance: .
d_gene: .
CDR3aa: CASSPWTRAGARGEKLFF
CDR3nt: TGTGCCAGCAGCCCCTGGACCCGAGCCGGGGCAAGGGGTGAAAAACTGTTTTTT

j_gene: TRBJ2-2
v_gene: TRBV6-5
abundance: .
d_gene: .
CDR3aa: CASSYSRGLGGELFF
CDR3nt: TGTGCCAGCAGTTACTCTCGGGGGCTGGGCGGGGAGCTGTTTTTT

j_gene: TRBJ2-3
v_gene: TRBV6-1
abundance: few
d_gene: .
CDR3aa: CASSEMMGHTQYF
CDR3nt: TGTGCCAGCAGTGAAATGATGGGACATACGCAGTATTTT

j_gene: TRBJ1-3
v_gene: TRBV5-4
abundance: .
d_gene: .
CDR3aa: CASSPGQTGNTIYF
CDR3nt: TGCGCCAGCAGCCCCGGACAGACTGGAAACACCATATATTTT

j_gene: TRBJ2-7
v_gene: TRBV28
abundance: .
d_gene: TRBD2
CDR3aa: CASRPGTRQYEQYF
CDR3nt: TGTGCCAGCCGCCCCGGGACTAGGCAGTACGAGCAGTACTTC

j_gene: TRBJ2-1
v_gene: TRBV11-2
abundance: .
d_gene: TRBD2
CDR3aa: CASSLAPGLGDYNEQFF
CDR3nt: TGTGCCAGCAGCTTAGCGCCGGGACTAGGGGATTACAATGAGCAGTTCTTC

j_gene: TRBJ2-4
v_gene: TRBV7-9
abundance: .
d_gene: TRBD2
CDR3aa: CASSLIAGRGENIQYF
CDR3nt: TGTGCCAGCAGCTTAATCGCGGGGCGGGGGGAAAACATTCAGTACTTC

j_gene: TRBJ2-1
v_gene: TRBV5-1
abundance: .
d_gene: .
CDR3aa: CASSFLGGLSYNEQFF
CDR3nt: TGCGCCAGCAGCTTCCTAGGTGGTCTGTCCTACAATGAGCAGTTCTTC

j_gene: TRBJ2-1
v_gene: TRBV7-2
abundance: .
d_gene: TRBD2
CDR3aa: CASSVGLAAYNEQFF
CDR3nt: TGTGCCAGCAGCGTCGGACTAGCGGCCTACAATGAGCAGTTCTTC

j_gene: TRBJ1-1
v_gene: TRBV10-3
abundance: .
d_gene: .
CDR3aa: CAISEPSAGVEAFF
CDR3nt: TGTGCCATCAGTGAGCCTTCGGCGGGGGTTGAAGCTTTCTTT

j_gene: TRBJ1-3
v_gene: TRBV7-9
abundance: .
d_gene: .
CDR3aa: CASSARSPTTGFPGNTIYF
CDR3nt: TGTGCCAGCAGCGCTAGGAGCCCTACCACTGGCTTCCCTGGAAACACCATATATTTT

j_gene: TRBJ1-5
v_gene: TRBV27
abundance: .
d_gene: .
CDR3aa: CASSFLGGAQPQHF
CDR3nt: TGTGCCAGCAGTTTTCTCGGGGGTGCTCAGCCCCAGCATTTT

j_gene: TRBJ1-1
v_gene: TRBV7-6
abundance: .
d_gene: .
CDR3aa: CASSQSLGNTEAFF
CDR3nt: TGTGCCAGCAGCCAATCTCTAGGGAACACTGAAGCTTTCTTT

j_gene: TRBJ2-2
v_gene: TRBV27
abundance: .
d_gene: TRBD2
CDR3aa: CASRLAGGPETGELFF
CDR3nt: TGTGCCAGCAGGCTAGCGGGGGGGCCCGAAACCGGGGAGCTGTTTTTT

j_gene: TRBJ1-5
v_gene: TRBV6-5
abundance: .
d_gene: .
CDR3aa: CASSYGQYSNQPQHF
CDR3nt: TGTGCCAGCAGTTACGGGCAGTATAGCAATCAGCCCCAGCATTTT

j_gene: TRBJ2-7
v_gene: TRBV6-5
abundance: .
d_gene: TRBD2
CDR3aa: CASSLTSGINEQYF
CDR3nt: TGTGCCAGCAGTCTGACTAGCGGGATCAACGAGCAGTACTTC

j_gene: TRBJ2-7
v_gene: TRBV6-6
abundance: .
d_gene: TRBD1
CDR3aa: CASSPGTGRRYEQYF
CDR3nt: TGTGCCAGCAGCCCCGGGACAGGGAGACGGTACGAGCAGTACTTC

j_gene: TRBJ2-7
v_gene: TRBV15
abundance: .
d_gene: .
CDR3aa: CATSLEIGETYEQYF
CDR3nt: TGTGCCACCAGCTTAGAAATTGGGGAGACCTACGAGCAGTACTTC

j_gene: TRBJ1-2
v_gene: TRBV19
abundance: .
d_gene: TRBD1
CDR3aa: CASSIDRGGYGYTF
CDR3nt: TGTGCCAGTAGTATTGACAGGGGTGGCTATGGCTACACCTTC

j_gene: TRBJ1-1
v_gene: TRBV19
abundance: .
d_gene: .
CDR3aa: CASSPRGIPNTEAFF
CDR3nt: TGTGCCAGTAGCCCGCGTGGCATACCGAACACTGAAGCTTTCTTT

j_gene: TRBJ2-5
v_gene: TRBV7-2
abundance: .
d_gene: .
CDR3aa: CASSPGLFQETQYF
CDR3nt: TGTGCCAGCAGCCCGGGACTTTTCCAAGAGACCCAGTACTTC

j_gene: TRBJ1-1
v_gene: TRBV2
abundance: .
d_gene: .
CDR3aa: CASSDPAGAFFEAFF
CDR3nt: TGTGCCAGCAGTGATCCGGCAGGGGCGTTTTTTGAAGCTTTCTTT

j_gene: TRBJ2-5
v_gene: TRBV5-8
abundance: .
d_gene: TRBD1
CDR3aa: CASSPGGGTGPQETQYF
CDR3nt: TGTGCCAGCAGCCCGGGAGGTGGGACAGGGCCCCAAGAGACCCAGTACTTC

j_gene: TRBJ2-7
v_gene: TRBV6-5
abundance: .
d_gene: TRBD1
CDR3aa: CASSYGTGLLSEQYF
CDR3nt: TGTGCCAGCAGTTACGGGACAGGTCTCCTGAGCGAGCAGTACTTC

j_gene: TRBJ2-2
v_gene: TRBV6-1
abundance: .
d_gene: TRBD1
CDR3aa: CASSENRGIGELFF
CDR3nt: TGTGCCAGCAGTGAAAACAGGGGGATCGGGGAGCTGTTTTTT

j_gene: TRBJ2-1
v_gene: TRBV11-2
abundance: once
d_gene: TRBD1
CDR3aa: CASSLGDRGSGNEQFF
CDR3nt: TGTGCCAGCAGCTTAGGGGACAGGGGATCGGGAAATGAGCAGTTCTTC